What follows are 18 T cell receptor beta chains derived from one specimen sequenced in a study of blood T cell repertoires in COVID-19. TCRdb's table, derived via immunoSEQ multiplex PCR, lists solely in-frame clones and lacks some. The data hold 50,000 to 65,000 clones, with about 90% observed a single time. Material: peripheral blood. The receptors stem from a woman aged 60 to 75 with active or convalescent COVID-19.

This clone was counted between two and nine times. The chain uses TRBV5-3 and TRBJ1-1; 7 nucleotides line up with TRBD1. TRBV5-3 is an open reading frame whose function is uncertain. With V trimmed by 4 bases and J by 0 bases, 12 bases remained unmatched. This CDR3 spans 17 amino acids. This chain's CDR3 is CARSQGQREEMNTEAFF. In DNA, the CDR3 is TGTGCCAGAAGCCAGGGACAGCGAGAAGAGATGAACACTGAAGCTTTCTTT.

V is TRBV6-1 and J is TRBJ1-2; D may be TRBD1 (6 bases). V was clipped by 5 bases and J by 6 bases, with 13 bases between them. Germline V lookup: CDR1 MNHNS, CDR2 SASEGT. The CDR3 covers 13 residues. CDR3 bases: TGTGCCAGCAGTTATGGGCCAGGGGATGGCTACACCTTC. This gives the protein CASSYGPGDGYTF.

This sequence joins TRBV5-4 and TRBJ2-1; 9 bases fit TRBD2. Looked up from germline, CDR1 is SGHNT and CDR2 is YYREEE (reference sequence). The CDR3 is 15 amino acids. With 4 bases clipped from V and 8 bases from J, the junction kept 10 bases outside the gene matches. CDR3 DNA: TGTGCCAGCAGCATTAGCGGGAGTATTATTTATGAGCAGTTCTTC. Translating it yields CASSISGSIIYEQFF.

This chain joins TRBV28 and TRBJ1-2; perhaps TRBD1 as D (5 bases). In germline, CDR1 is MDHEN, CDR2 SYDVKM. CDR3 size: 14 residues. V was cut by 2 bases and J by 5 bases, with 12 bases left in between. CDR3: CASSLQTEVYGYTF. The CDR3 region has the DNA TGTGCCAGCAGTTTACAGACAGAAGTATATGGCTACACCTTC.

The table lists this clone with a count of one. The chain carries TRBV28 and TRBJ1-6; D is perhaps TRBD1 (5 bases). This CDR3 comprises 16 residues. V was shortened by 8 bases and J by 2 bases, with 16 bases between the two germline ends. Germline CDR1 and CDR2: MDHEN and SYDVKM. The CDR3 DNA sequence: TGTGCCAGCGGCTCGGGGGGTGGACCCTATAATTCACCCCTCCACTTT. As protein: CASGSGGGPYNSPLHF.

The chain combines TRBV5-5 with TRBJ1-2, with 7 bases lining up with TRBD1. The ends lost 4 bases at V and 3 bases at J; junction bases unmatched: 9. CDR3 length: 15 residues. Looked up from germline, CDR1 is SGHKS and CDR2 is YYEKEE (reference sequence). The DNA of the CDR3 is TGTGCCAGCAGCCCACTGGCAGGGGGAGACTATGGCTACACCTTC. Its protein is CASSPLAGGDYGYTF.

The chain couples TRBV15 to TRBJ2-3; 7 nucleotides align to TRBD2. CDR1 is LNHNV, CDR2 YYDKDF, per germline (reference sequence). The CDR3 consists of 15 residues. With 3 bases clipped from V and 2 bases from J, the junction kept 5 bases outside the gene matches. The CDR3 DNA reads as TGTGCCACCAGCAGGTCGGGGGGTGCCACAGATACGCAGTATTTT. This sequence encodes CATSRSGGATDTQYF.

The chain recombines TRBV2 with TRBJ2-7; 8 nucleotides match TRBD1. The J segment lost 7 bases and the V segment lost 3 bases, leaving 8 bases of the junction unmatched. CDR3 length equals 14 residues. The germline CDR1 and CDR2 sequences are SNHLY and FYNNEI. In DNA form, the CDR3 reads TGTGCCAGCAGTGACCTCGGACAGGGCGGAGAGCAGTACTTC. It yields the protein CASSDLGQGGEQYF.

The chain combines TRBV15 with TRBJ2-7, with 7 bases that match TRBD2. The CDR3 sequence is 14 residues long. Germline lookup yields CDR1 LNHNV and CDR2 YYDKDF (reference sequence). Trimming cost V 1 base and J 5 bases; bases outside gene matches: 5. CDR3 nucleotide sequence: TGTGCCACCAGCAGAGGGGGAGGGGCCCACGAGCAGTACTTC. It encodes CATSRGGGAHEQYF.

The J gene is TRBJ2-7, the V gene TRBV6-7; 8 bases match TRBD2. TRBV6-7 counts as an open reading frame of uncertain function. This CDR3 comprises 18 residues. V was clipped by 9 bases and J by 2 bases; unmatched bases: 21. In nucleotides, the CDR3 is TGTGCCAGGCCTGGGACTTATCTCAGCGGGAGCCCCCCCTACGAGCAGTACTTC. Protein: CARPGTYLSGSPPYEQYF.

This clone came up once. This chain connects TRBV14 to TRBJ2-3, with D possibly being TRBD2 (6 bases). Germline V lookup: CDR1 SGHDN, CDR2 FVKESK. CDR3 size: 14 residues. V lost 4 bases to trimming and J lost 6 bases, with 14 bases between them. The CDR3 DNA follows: TGTGCCAGCAGCCGAATAGCGGCAGGGGATACGCAGTATTTT. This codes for CASSRIAAGDTQYF.

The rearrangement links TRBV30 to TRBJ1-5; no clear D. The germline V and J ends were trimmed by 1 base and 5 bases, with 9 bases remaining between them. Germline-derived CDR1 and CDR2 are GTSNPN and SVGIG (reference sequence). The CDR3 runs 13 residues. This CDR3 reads CAWSDSIYQPQHF. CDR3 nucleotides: TGTGCCTGGAGTGACAGTATTTATCAGCCCCAGCATTTT.

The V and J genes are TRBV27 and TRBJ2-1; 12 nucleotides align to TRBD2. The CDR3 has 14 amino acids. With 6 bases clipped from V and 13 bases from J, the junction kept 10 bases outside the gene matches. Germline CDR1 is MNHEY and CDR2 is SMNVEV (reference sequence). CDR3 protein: CASSPTLAGGPQFF. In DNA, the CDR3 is TGTGCCAGCAGCCCCACCCTAGCGGGAGGGCCCCAGTTCTTC.

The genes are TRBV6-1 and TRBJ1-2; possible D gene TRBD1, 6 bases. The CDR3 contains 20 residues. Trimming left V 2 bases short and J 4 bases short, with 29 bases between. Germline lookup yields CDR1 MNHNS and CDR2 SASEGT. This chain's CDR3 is CASSESPKFYPSDRLYGYTF. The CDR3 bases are TGTGCCAGCAGTGAATCCCCGAAATTTTACCCGTCGGACAGACTCTATGGCTACACCTTC.

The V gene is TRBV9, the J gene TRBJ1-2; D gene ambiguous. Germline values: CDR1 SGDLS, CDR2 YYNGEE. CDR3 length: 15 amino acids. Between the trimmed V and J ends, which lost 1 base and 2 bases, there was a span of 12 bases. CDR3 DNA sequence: TGTGCCAGCAGCGTACGCCCAGGAGGCAACTATGGCTACACCTTC. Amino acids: CASSVRPGGNYGYTF.

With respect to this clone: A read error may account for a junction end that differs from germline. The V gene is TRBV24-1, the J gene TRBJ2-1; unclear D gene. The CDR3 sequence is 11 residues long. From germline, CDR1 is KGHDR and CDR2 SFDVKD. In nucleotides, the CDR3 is TGTGTCACCAGTGAATTAGAGGAGCAGTTCTTC. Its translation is CVTSELEEQFF.

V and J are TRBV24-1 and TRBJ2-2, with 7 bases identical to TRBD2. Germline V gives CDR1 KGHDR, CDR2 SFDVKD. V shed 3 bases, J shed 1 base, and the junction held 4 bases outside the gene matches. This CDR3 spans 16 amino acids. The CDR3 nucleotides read TGTGCCACCAGTGATGAGGTAGCGGGGAACACCGGGGAGCTGTTTTTT. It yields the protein CATSDEVAGNTGELFF.

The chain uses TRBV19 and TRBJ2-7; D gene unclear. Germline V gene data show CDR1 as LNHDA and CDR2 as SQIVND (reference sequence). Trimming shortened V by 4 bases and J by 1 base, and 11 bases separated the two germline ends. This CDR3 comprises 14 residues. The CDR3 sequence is CASSRSGWSYEQYF. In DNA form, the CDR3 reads TGTGCCAGTAGTAGGTCCGGTTGGTCCTACGAGCAGTACTTC.